This note documents a single T cell receptor (beta chain) sequence. The sample is drawn from a study of blood T cell repertoires in COVID-19. Everyone who took part was roughly 18 to 90 years old, and they came from about two dozen US areas. Cohorts were based on clinical histories the participants reported. The germline gives CDR1 MNHEY, CDR2 SMNVEV (reference sequence). CDR3 length: 13 residues. V shed 2 bases and J shed 5 bases, with 8 bases lying between them. Authors' methods: From reference gene primer amplification, estimates of nucleated cell counts were derived. Method: immunoSEQ multiplex PCR; TCRdb's copy keeps in-frame clones and lacks some. Clone size and the V and J calls come from that table; the DNA yielded D and trimming. The sample includes about 430,000 clones, roughly 90% seen only once; the top ten take 1.4%.

The chain links TRBV27 to TRBJ2-3, with D possibly matching TRBD1 (5 bases). The sample taken for sequencing was PBMCs or T cells enriched from blood (not recorded which). This TCR came from a woman in her late teens or twenties who had been exposed to COVID-19. The CDR3 loop is CASSLLGEDTQYF. The CDR3 region has the DNA TGTGCCAGCAGTTTACTAGGGGAAGATACGCAGTATTTT.